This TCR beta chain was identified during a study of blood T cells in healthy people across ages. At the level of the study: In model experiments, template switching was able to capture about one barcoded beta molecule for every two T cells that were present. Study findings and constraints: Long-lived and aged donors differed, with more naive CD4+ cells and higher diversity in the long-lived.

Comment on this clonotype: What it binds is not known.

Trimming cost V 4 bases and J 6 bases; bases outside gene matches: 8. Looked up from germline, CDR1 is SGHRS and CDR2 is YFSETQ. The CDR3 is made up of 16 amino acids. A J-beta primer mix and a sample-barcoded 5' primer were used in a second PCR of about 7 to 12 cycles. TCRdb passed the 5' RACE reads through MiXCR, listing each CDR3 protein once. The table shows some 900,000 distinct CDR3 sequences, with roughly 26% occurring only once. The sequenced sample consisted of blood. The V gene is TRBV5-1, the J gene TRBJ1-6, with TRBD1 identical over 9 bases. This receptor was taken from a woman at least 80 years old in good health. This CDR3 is CASSTRTGVRNSPLHF. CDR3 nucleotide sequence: TGCGCCAGCAGCACCAGGACAGGGGTTCGTAATTCACCCCTCCACTTT.